This TCR beta chain is from a study of cytomegalovirus exposure and HLA in healthy donors. The PCR employed 60 Vbeta primers together with 13 Jbeta primers. Profiling relied on immunoSEQ multiplex PCR, and the TCRdb table lists in-frame clones only, not all of them. The sample lists 150,000 to 200,000 clones, approximately 80% occurring once. This clonotype was sampled from a woman aged 30 to 39 in good health and CMV-seronegative. Input material: PBMCs.

This chain's CDR3 is CASSPGGDPYEQYF. DNA for the CDR3: TGTGCCAGCAGCCCCGGGGGGGACCCCTACGAGCAGTACTTC. The chain couples TRBV7-6 to TRBJ2-5; TRBD2 matches 8 bases. The tail of the sequence fits TRBJ2-7 better, so the J call may be wrong. Germline V gene data show CDR1 as SGHVS and CDR2 as FNYEAQ. The CDR3 loop spans 14 amino acids.